What follows are 16 T cell receptor beta chains derived from one specimen sequenced in a study of T cells after posttransplantation cyclophosphamide. Methotrexate plus calcineurin inhibitor accompanied controls' myeloablative marrow transplants; sampling was 1 year later. Assay: immunoSEQ multiplex PCR; the TCRdb copy retains only in-frame clones and omits some. Of 21,000 or so clones listed, 70% to 90% are singletons. The sequences come from PBMCs, collected about 13 months after allogeneic stem cell transplant with calcineurin inhibitor and methotrexate. The receptors were sampled from a female patient younger than 45 who received an allogeneic stem cell transplant from an unrelated donor, was CMV-positive, and had acute and chronic GVHD. A subset of T cells may come from the graft donor.

This clone has only one observation. The chain has TRBV18 and TRBJ2-5; possible D gene TRBD1, 5 bases. The germline CDR1 and CDR2 sequences are KGHSH and LQKENI. V lost 3 bases to trimming and J lost 4 bases, with 9 bases between them. There are 13 residues in the CDR3. Here the CDR3 DNA reads TGTGCCAGCTCACCCCCTGGGGCAGAGACCCAGTACTTC. Protein sequence: CASSPPGAETQYF.

The gene calls are TRBV5-1 and TRBJ1-2; 7 positions match TRBD1. The junction had 2 bases not matched to a gene; V was cut back by 0 bases and J by 3 bases. CDR3 length: 14 residues. The germline CDR1 and CDR2 sequences are SGHRS and YFSETQ. CDR3 protein: CASSLVQGDYGYTF. The CDR3 region has the DNA TGCGCCAGCAGCTTGGTCCAGGGGGACTATGGCTACACCTTC.

The chain recombines TRBV9 with TRBJ1-4, with D unclear. The germline V gene encodes CDR1 SGDLS and CDR2 YYNGEE. This CDR3 contains 14 residues. Trimming took off 0 bases at V and 7 bases at J, with 10 bases between the two ends. CDR3 sequence reads: CASSVGSASEKLFF. In DNA form, the CDR3 reads TGTGCCAGCAGCGTAGGGAGCGCTTCTGAAAAACTGTTTTTT.

The chain couples TRBV13 to TRBJ1-5, with TRBD1 matching 11 bases. This CDR3 spans 18 amino acids. With 4 bases clipped from V and 0 bases from J, the junction kept 8 bases outside the gene matches. Germline V gene sequence: CDR1 PRHDT, CDR2 FYEKMQ (reference sequence). This CDR3 is CASSWTGGFRYSNQPQHF. The CDR3 DNA follows: TGTGCCAGCAGCTGGACAGGGGGCTTTCGTTATAGCAATCAGCCCCAGCATTTT.

This clone was seen a few times. The genes are TRBV7-9 and TRBJ1-3; 8 bases agree with TRBD1. V lost 5 bases and J lost 2; bases outside the gene matches: 8. Germline CDR1 and CDR2: SEHNR and FQNEAQ (reference sequence). CDR3 length: 16 amino acids. The CDR3 DNA reads TGTGCCAGCAGCCTAGGGCCGACAGGGGCTGGAAACACCATATATTTT. This encodes CASSLGPTGAGNTIYF.

The V and J genes are TRBV30 and TRBJ2-7, with D perhaps TRBD1 (5 bases). Germline V gene lookup returns CDR1 GTSNPN and CDR2 SVGIG (reference sequence). The CDR3 is made up of 15 amino acids. Trimming shortened V by 7 bases and J by 5 bases, and 24 bases separated the two germline ends. The CDR3 coding sequence is TGTGCCTTGACCCACGTGGGGCAGCCCTCGGACGAGCAGTACTTC. It is translated as CALTHVGQPSDEQYF.

The chain recombines TRBV28 with TRBJ1-3; weak D call: TRBD1 (6 bases). CDR1 is MDHEN, CDR2 SYDVKM, per germline. The V gene lost 3 bases and the J gene lost 8 bases, with 11 bases spanning the gap. The length of the CDR3 is 13 residues. CDR3 protein: CASSLGGRDTIYF. The DNA of the CDR3 is TGTGCCAGCAGTTTGGGGGGGCGAGACACCATATATTTT. Filled out from reference TRBV28 and TRBJ1-3, the complete variable domain reads DVKVTQSSRYLVKRTGEKVFLECVQDMDHENMFWYRQDPGLGLRLIYFSYDVKMKEKGDIPEGYSVSREKKERFSLILESASTNQTSMYLCASSLGGRDTIYFGEGSWLTVV.

The chain joins TRBV4-1 to TRBJ1-1; D is ambiguous. CDR3 length: 13 residues. Trimming left V 1 base short and J 6 bases short, with 9 bases between. CDR1 is MGHRA and CDR2 is YSYEKL in the germline V gene. In DNA form, the CDR3 reads TGCGCCAGCAGCCAAGGACTGGCCGCTGAAGCTTTCTTT. It specifies CASSQGLAAEAFF.

This chain joins TRBV27 and TRBJ2-7; D gene ambiguous. The germline V gene encodes CDR1 MNHEY and CDR2 SMNVEV (reference sequence). The CDR3 runs 14 residues. The V end lost 5 bases, the J end lost 2 bases, and 13 bases lay between the germline ends. The CDR3 spells CASSAVLTPYEQYF. CDR3 bases: TGTGCCAGCAGTGCCGTTCTAACCCCCTACGAGCAGTACTTC.

The chain couples TRBV2 to TRBJ2-5; 10 positions match TRBD2. V dropped 4 bases and J dropped 5; count of bases not matched to a gene: 10. The CDR3 sequence is 16 residues long. Germline CDR1 reads SNHLY; CDR2 reads FYNNEI. The CDR3 DNA reads as TGTGCCAGCAGTGTCCAGCGGGAGGGCCTGGAGGAGACCCAGTACTTC. This sequence encodes CASSVQREGLEETQYF.

This chain joins TRBV9 and TRBJ2-7; D is uncertain. V lost 0 bases to trimming and J lost 5 bases, with 15 bases between them. Germline assignment: CDR1 SGDLS and CDR2 YYNGEE. There are 15 residues in the CDR3. DNA for the CDR3: TGTGCCAGCAGCGTAGGTCCCACTTCGGCGGACGAGCAGTACTTC. Protein product: CASSVGPTSADEQYF.

CDR3 sequence reads: CASGSDITASTDTQYF. CDR3 bases: TGTGCTAGTGGTTCTGATATTACAGCTAGCACAGATACGCAGTATTTT. This chain connects TRBV12-5 to TRBJ2-3; D gene unclear. The CDR3 length is 16 residues. Germline V CDR1 and CDR2: LGHNT, FRNRAP. Deletions cut 4 bases from V and 0 bases from J, with 14 bases between.

The V and J genes are TRBV13 and TRBJ2-3; no reliable D call. This CDR3 is 13 amino acids long. The germline V gene encodes CDR1 PRHDT and CDR2 FYEKMQ (reference sequence). The V and J ends lost 5 bases and 5 bases respectively, with 11 bases between them. CDR3 amino acids: CASSPPSRDTQYF. The DNA for the CDR3 is TGTGCCAGCAGCCCCCCTTCCAGAGATACGCAGTATTTT.

The rearrangement joins TRBV23-1 to TRBJ2-3; 8 nucleotides agree with TRBD1. TRBV23-1 counts as an open reading frame of uncertain function. This CDR3 contains 16 residues. Trimming removed 4 bases from V and 2 bases from J; junction bases left unmatched: 8. The CDR3 bases are TGCGCCAGCAGTCCTAGGACAGGGAGGTACACAGATACGCAGTATTTT. It yields the protein CASSPRTGRYTDTQYF.

About this clone itself: A junction end diverges from the germline sequence, so it may reflect a read error. The chain uses TRBV7-9 and TRBJ2-6, with 7 bases lining up with TRBD2. Germline CDR1 SEHNR, CDR2 FQNEAQ (reference sequence). The CDR3 is 18 amino acids. The DNA of the CDR3 is TGTGCCGGCAGCGGGCGGGGGACCAGATGGATCGGGGCCAACGTCCTGACTTTC. It yields the protein CAGSGRGTRWIGANVLTF.

This chain joins TRBV6-6 and TRBJ1-5; TRBD1 might be the D (6 bases). Germline lookup yields CDR1 MNHNY and CDR2 SVGAGI (reference sequence). The CDR3 covers 14 residues. Trimming stripped 6 bases from V and 2 bases from J, with 11 bases between. Here the CDR3 reads CASRQGTGNQPQHF. CDR3 DNA: TGTGCCAGCAGACAGGGAACTGGCAATCAGCCCCAGCATTTT.